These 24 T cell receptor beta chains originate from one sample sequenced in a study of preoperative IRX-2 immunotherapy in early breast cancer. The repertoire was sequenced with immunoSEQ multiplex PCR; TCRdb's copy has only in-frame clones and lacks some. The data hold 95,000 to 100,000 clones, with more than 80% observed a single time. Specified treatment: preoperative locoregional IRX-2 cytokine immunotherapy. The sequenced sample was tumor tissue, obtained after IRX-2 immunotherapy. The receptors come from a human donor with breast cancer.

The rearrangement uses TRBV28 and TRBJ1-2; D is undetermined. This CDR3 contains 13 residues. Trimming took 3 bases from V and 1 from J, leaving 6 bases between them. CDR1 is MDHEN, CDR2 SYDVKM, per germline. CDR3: CASSFVGNYGYTF. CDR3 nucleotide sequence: TGTGCCAGCAGTTTCGTAGGTAACTATGGCTACACCTTC.

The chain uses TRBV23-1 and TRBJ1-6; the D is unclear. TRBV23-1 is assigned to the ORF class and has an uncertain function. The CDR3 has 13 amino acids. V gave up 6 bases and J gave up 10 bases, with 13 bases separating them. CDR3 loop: CASSLVAFSPLHF. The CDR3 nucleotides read TGCGCCAGCAGCTTGGTCGCCTTCTCACCCCTCCACTTT.

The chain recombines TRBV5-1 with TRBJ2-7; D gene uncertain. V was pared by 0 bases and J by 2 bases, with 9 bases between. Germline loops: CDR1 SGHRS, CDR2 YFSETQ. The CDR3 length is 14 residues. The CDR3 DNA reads TGCGCCAGCAGCTTGGCGGCGGAGACCTACGAGCAGTACTTC. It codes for CASSLAAETYEQYF. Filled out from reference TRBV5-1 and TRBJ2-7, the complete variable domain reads KAGVTQTPRYLIKTRGQQVTLSCSPISGHRSVSWYQQTPGQGLQFLFEYFSETQRNKGNFPGRFSGRQFSNSRSEMNVSTLELGDSALYLCASSLAAETYEQYFGPGTRLTVT.

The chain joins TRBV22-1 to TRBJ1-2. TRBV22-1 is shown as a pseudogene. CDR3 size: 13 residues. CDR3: CATSSHSGDGYTF. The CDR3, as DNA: TGTGCCACCAGTTCCCACTCGGGGGATGGCTACACCTTC.

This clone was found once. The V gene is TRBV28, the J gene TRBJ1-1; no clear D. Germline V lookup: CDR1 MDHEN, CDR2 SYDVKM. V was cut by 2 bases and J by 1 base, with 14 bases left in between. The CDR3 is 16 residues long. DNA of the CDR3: TGTGCCAGCAGTTTAAGCCCCCGGACGGGGAACACTGAAGCTTTCTTT. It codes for CASSLSPRTGNTEAFF.

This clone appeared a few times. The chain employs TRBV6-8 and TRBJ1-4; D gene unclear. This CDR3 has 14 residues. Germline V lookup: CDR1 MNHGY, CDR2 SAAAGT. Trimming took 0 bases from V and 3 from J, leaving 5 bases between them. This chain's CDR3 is CASSYSTANEKLFF. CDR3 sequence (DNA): TGTGCCAGCAGTTACTCGACGGCTAATGAAAAACTGTTTTTT.

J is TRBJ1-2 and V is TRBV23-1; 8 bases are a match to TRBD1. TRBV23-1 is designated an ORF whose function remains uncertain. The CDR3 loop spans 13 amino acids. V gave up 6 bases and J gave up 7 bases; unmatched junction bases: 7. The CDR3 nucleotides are TGCGCCAGCAGCTTGTCAGGGGGCCGTGGCTACACCTTC. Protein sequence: CASSLSGGRGYTF.

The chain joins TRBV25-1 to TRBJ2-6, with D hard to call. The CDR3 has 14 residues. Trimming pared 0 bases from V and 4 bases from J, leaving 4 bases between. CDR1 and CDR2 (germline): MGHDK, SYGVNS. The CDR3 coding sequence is TGTGCCAGCAGTGAATACAAGGGGGCCAACGTCCTGACTTTC. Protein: CASSEYKGANVLTF.

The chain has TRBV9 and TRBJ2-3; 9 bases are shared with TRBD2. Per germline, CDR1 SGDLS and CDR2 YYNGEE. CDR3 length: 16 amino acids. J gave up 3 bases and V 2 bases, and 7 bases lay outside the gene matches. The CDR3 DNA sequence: TGTGCCAGCAGCGTTGGCGGGAGGGCCGGGACAGATACGCAGTATTTT. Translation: CASSVGGRAGTDTQYF.

The CDR3 nucleotides read TGTGCCACCAGGACACAGAACACCGGGGAGCTGTTTTTT. Protein sequence: CATRTQNTGELFF. V is TRBV6-8 and J is TRBJ2-2; possibly TRBD1 for D (5 bases). Trimming shortened V by 10 bases and J by 1 base, and 10 bases separated the two germline ends. In germline, CDR1 is MNHGY, CDR2 SAAAGT. This CDR3 is built from 13 residues.

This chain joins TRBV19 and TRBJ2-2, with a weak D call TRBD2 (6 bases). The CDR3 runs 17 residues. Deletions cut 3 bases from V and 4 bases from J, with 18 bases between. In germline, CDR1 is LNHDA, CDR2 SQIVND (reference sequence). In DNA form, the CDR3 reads TGTGCCAGTAGTATGATGGAGGGATTTAGTGGCACCGGGGAGCTGTTTTTT. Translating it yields CASSMMEGFSGTGELFF. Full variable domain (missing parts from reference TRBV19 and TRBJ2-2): DGGITQSPKYLFRKEGQNVTLSCEQNLNHDAMYWYRQDPGQGLRLIYYSQIVNDFQKGDIAEGYSVSREKKESFPLTVTSAQKNPTAFYLCASSMMEGFSGTGELFFGEGSRLTVL.

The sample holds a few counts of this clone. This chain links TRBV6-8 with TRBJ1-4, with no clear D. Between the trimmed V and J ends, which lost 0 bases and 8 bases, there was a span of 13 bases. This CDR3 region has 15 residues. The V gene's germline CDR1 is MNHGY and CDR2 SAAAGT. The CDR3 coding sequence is TGTGCCAGCAGTTACTCCTCCCCGGCCGGGGAAAAACTGTTTTTT. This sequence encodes CASSYSSPAGEKLFF.

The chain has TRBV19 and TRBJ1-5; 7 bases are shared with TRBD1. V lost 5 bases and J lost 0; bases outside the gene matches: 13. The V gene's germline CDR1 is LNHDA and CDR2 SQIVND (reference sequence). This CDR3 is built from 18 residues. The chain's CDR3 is CASSAQGGQKRSNQPQHF. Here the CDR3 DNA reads TGTGCCAGTAGTGCCCAAGGGGGACAGAAGCGTAGCAATCAGCCCCAGCATTTT.

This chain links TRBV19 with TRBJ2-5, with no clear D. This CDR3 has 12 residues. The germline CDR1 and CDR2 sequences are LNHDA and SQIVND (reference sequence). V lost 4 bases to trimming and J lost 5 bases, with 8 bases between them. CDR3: CASSRGMETQYF. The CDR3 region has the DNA TGTGCCAGTAGTAGGGGAATGGAGACCCAGTACTTC.

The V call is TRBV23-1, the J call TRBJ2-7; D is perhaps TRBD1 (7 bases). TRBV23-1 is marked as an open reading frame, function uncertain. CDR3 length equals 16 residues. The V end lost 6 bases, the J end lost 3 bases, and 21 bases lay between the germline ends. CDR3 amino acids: CASSQANRGLGYEQYF. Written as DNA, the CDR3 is TGCGCCAGCAGCCAAGCTAACAGGGGACTGGGCTACGAGCAGTACTTC.

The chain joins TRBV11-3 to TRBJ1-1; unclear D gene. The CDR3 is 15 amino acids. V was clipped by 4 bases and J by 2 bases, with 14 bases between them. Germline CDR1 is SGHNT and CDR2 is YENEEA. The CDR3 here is CASSYPEVLNTEAFF. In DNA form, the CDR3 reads TGTGCCAGCAGCTATCCCGAAGTCTTAAACACTGAAGCTTTCTTT.

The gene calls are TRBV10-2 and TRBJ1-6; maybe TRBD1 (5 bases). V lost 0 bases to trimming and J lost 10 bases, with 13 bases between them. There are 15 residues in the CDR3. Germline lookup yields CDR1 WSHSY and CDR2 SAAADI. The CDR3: CASSESRGQGSPLHF. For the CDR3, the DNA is TGCGCCAGCAGTGAGTCTAGGGGTCAGGGCTCACCCCTCCACTTT.

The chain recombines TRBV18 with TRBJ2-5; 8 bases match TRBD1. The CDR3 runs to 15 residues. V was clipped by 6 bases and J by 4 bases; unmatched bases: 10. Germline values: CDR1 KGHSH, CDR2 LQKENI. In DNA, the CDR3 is TGTGCCAGCTCGCACCCCGGACAGGGTGGAGAGACCCAGTACTTC. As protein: CASSHPGQGGETQYF. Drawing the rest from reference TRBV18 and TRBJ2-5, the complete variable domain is NAGVMQNPRHLVRRRGQEARLRCSPMKGHSHVYWYRQLPEEGLKFMVYLQKENIIDESGMPKERFSAEFPKEGPSILRIQQVVRGDSAAYFCASSHPGQGGETQYFGPGTRLLVL.

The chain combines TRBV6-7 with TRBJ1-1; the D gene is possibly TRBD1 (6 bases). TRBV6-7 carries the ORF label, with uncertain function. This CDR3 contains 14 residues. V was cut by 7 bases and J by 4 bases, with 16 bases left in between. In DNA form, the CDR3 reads TGTGCCAGCACGTTTGCGGGAGGGGGCACTGAAGCTTTCTTT. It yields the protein CASTFAGGGTEAFF.

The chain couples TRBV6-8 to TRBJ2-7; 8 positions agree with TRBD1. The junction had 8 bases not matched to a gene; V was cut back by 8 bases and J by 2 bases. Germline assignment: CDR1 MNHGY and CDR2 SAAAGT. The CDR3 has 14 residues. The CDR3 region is CASYPQGGPYEQYF. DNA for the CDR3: TGTGCCAGCTACCCACAGGGGGGTCCCTACGAGCAGTACTTC.

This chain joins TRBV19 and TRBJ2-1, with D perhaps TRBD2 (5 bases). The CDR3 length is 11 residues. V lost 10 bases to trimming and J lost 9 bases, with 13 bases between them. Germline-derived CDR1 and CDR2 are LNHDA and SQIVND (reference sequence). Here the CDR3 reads CATRLGGEQFF. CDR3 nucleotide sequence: TGTGCCACAAGGTTAGGAGGTGAGCAGTTCTTC.

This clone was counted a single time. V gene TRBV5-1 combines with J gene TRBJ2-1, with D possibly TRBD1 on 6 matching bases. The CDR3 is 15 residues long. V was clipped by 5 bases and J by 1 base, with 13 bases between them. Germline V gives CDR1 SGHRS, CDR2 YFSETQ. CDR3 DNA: TGCGCCAGCAGAGCCGGGACACCTTCCTACAATGAGCAGTTCTTC. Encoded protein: CASRAGTPSYNEQFF.

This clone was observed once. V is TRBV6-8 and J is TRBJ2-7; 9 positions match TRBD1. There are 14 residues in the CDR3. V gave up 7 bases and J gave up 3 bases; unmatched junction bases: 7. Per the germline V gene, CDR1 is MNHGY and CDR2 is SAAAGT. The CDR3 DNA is TGTGCCAGCACCCCGACAGGGGGTAGCTACGAGCAGTACTTC. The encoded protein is CASTPTGGSYEQYF.

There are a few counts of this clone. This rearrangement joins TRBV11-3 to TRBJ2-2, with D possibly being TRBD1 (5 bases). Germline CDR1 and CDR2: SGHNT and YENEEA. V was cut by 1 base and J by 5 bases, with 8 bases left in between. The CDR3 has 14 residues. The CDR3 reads CASSLGAGTGELFF. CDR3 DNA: TGTGCCAGCAGCTTAGGGGCAGGGACCGGGGAGCTGTTTTTT.